Below, 5 T cell receptor beta chains from the same sample are listed, as sequenced in a study of T-cell reconstitution after alpha-beta-depleted transplantation in children. Unique molecular identifiers were incorporated when the TCRbeta library was constructed. Via MiXCR, TCRdb re-called the PCR reads, giving one row per CDR3 protein. Among 700,000 to 850,000 distinct CDR3 sequences listed, approximately 15% were seen once. The sequenced sample was PBMCs, mostly from graft donor cells, obtained 360 days after TCRalphabeta/CD19-depleted stem cell transplant. Receptors were obtained from a male patient between 5 and 17 years old who had a stem cell transplant for acute lymphoblastic leukemia, so the T cells may come from the graft donor.

This clonotype was seen repeatedly, ten times or more. The DNA of the CDR3 is TGTGCCAGCAGCGGCAGGGGACTAGCGGTAGCCTACGAGCAGTACTTC. It yields the protein CASSGRGLAVAYEQYF. The chain combines TRBV7-8 with TRBJ2-7, with TRBD2 identical over 11 bases. Germline CDR1 is SGHVS and CDR2 is FQNEAQ. Trimming cost V 5 bases and J 2 bases; bases outside gene matches: 8. The CDR3 has 16 amino acids.

This chain links TRBV30 with TRBJ2-1; D not certain. The CDR3 contains 12 residues. From germline, CDR1 is GTSNPN and CDR2 SVGIG (reference sequence). CDR3 sequence: CCWQSSYNEQFF. CDR3 nucleotide sequence: TGTTGCTGGCAGAGCTCCTACAATGAGCAGTTCTTC.

The table lists this clonotype with many counts. This chain joins TRBV2 and TRBJ1-1; no reliable D call. Germline CDR1 and CDR2: SNHLY and FYNNEI. The V end lost 2 bases, the J end lost 1 base, and 2 bases lay between the germline ends. The CDR3 is made up of 12 amino acids. The CDR3, as DNA: TGTGCCAGCAGTGAAACGAACACTGAAGCTTTCTTT. It is translated as CASSETNTEAFF.

This clonotype showed up many times. The V call is TRBV3-1, the J call TRBJ2-1, with no clear D. The CDR3 runs 14 residues. CDR1 LGHDT and CDR2 YNNKEL come from the germline V gene (reference sequence). Trimming shortened V by 1 base and J by 4 bases, and 8 bases separated the two germline ends. CDR3 in DNA: TGTGCCAGCAGCCAAGCTTACCTGTACAATGAGCAGTTCTTC. Its protein product is CASSQAYLYNEQFF.

The chain couples TRBV5-4 to TRBJ2-1; TRBD2 matches at 9 bases. Germline CDR1 is SGHNT and CDR2 is YYREEE (reference sequence). After removal of 3 bases from V and 8 bases from J, the junction contained 12 bases not matched to a gene. CDR3 size: 16 residues. For the CDR3, the DNA is TGTGCCAGCAGCTACGCCGGGACTAGCAGGCGCGATGAGCAGTTCTTC. Residues: CASSYAGTSRRDEQFF.